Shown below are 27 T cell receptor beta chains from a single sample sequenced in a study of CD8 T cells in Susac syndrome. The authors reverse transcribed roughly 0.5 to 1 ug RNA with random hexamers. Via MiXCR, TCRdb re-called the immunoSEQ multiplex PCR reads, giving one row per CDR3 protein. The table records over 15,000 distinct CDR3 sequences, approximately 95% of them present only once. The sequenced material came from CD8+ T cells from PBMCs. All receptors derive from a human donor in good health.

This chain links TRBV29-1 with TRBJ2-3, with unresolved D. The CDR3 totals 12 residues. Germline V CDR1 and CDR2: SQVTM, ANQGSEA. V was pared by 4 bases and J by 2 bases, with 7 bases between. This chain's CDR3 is CSVVDLTDTQYF. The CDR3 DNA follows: TGCAGCGTTGTAGACCTCACAGATACGCAGTATTTT.

For the CDR3, the DNA is TGTGCCAGCAGCTTGCGGGGAAACACCGGGGAGCTGTTTTTT. Amino acids: CASSLRGNTGELFF. The rearrangement links TRBV5-4 to TRBJ2-2; tentatively, D is TRBD2 (5 bases). CDR1 and CDR2 from the germline V gene are SGHNT and YYREEE (reference sequence). This CDR3 spans 14 amino acids. V was clipped by 1 base and J by 2 bases, with 6 bases between them.

CDR3 region: CASIWSSWGVEKLFF. DNA for the CDR3: TGTGCCAGCATTTGGAGCTCCTGGGGGGTTGAAAAACTGTTTTTT. The chain employs TRBV2 and TRBJ1-4; D is possibly TRBD1 (5 bases). Germline V gives CDR1 SNHLY, CDR2 FYNNEI. The CDR3 runs 15 residues. V was pared by 7 bases and J by 7 bases, with 19 bases between.

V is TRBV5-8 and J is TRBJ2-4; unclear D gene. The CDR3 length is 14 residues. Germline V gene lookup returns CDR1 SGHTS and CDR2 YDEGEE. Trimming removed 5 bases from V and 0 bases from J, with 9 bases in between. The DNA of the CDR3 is TGTGCCAGCAGAAATAAGATAGCCAAAAACATTCAGTACTTC. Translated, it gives CASRNKIAKNIQYF.

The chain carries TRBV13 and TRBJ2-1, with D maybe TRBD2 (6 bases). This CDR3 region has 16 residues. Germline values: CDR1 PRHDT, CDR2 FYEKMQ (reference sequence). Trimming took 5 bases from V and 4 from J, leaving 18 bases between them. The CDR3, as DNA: TGTGCCAGCAGCCGGACCTTGGCGGAGGGATACAATGAGCAGTTCTTC. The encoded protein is CASSRTLAEGYNEQFF.

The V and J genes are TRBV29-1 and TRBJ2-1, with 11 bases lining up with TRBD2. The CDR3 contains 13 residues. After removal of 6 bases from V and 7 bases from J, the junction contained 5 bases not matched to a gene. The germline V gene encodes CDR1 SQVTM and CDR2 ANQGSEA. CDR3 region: CSVLAGVRNEQFF. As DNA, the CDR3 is TGCAGCGTACTAGCGGGAGTTAGGAATGAGCAGTTCTTC.

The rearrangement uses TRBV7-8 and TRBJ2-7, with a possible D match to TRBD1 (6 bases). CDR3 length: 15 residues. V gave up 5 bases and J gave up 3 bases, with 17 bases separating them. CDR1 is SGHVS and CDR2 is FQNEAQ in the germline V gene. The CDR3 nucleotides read TGTGCCAGCAGCCCGTCCTGGGGGCCACTCTACGAGCAGTACTTC. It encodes CASSPSWGPLYEQYF.

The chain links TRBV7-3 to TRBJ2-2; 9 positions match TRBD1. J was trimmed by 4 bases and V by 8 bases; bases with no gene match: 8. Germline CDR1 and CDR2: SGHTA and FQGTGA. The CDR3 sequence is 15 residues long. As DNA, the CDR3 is TGTGCCAGCCTGACCGGGACAGGGAGCACCGGGGAGCTGTTTTTT. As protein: CASLTGTGSTGELFF.

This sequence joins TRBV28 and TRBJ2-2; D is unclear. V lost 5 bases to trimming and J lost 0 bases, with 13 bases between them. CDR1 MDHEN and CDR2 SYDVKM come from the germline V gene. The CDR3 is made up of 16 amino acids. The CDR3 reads CASSPIAFANTGELFF. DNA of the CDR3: TGTGCCAGCAGTCCGATAGCTTTCGCGAACACCGGGGAGCTGTTTTTT.

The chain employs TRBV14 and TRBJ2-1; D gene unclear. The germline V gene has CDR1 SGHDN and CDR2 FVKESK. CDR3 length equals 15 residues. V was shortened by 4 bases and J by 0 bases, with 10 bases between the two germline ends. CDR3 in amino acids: CASSLQQNSYNEQFF. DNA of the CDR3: TGTGCCAGCAGCCTTCAACAGAACTCCTACAATGAGCAGTTCTTC.

This CDR3 is CASRGPVPSGANVLTF. The CDR3 DNA sequence: TGTGCCAGCAGGGGGCCGGTCCCCTCTGGGGCCAACGTCCTGACTTTC. The chain carries TRBV2 and TRBJ2-6, with a weak D call TRBD1 (5 bases). Germline V gene sequence: CDR1 SNHLY, CDR2 FYNNEI. Trimming pared 6 bases from V and 0 bases from J, leaving 12 bases between. The CDR3 length is 16 residues.

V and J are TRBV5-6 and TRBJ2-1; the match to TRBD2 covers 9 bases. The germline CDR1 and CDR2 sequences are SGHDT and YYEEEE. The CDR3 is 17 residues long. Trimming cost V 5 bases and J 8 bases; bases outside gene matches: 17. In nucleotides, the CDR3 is TGTGCCAGCAGTGGAGAACAGGCTAGCGGGAAATTAGATGAGCAGTTCTTC. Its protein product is CASSGEQASGKLDEQFF.

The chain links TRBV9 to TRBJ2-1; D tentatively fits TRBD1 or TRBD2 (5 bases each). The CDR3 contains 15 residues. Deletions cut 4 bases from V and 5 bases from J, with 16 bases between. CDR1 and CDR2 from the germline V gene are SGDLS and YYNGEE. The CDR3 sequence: CASSTPRLGDNEQFF. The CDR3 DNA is TGTGCCAGCAGCACCCCGAGGTTGGGGGACAATGAGCAGTTCTTC. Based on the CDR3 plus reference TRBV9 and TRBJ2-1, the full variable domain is DSGVTQTPKHLITATGQRVTLRCSPRSGDLSVYWYQQSLDQGLQFLIQYYNGEERAKGNILERFSAQQFPDLHSELNLSSLELGDSALYFCASSTPRLGDNEQFFGPGTRLTVL.

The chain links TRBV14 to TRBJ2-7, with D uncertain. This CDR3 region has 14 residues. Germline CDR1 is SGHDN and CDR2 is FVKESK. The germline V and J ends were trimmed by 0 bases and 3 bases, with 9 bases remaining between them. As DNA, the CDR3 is TGTGCCAGCAGCCAAGAATTGGAGAGCTACGAGCAGTACTTC. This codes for CASSQELESYEQYF.

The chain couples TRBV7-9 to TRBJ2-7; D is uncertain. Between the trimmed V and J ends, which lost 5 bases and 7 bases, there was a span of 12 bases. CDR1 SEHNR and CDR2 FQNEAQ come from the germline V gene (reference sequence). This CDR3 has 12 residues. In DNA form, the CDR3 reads TGTGCCAGCAGCCGTAGCCGGGCGGAGCAGTACTTC. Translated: CASSRSRAEQYF.

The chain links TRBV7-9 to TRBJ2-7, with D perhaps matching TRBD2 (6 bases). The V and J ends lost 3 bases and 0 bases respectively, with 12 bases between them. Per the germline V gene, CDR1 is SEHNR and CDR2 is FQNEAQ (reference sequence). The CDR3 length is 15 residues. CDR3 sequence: CASSLGGASSYEQYV. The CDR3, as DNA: TGTGCCAGCAGCTTGGGAGGAGCCTCCTCCTACGAGCAGTACGTC.

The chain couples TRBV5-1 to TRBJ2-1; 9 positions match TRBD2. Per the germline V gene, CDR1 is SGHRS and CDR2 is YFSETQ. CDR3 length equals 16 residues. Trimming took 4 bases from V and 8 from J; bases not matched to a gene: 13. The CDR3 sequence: CASSPLAGGHIDEQFF. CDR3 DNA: TGCGCCAGCAGCCCACTTGCGGGAGGGCATATCGATGAGCAGTTCTTC. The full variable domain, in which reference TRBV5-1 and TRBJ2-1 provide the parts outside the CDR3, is KAGVTQTPRYLIKTRGQQVTLSCSPISGHRSVSWYQQTPGQGLQFLFEYFSETQRNKGNFPGRFSGRQFSNSRSEMNVSTLELGDSALYLCASSPLAGGHIDEQFFGPGTRLTVL.

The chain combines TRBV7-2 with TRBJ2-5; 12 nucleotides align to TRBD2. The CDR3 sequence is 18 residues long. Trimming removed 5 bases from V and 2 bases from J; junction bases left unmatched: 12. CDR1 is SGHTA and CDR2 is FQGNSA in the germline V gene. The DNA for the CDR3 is TGTGCCAGCAGCCGGGGACTAGCGGGCGCCACGAGGCAAGAGACCCAGTACTTC. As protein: CASSRGLAGATRQETQYF.

The CDR3: CASSPTTGTNYGYTF. CDR3 in DNA: TGTGCCAGCAGTCCCACGACAGGGACTAACTATGGCTACACCTTC. The chain employs TRBV28 and TRBJ1-2; 7 bases align to TRBD1. The CDR3 covers 15 residues. Looked up from germline, CDR1 is MDHEN and CDR2 is SYDVKM. V gave up 5 bases and J gave up 0 bases; unmatched junction bases: 6.

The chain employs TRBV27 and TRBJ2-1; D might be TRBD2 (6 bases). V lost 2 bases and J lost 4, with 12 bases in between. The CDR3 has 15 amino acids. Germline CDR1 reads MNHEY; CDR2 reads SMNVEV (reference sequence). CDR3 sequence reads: CASSLGGSVYNEQFF. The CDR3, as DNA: TGTGCCAGCAGTTTAGGAGGGAGTGTTTACAATGAGCAGTTCTTC.

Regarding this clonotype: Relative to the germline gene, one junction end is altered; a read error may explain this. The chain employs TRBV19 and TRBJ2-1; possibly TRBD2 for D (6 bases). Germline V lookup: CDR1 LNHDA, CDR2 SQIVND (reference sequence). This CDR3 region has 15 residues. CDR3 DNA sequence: TGTGCCAGTAGTATAGTAGTAGCGGTCCTCAATGAACAGTTCTTC. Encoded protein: CASSIVVAVLNEQFF.

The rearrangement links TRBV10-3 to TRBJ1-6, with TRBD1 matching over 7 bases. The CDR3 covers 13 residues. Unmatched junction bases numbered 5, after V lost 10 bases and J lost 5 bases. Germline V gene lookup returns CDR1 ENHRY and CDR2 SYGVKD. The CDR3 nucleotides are TGTGCCACGGCCGGGACAGATAATTCACCCCTCCACTTT. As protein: CATAGTDNSPLHF.

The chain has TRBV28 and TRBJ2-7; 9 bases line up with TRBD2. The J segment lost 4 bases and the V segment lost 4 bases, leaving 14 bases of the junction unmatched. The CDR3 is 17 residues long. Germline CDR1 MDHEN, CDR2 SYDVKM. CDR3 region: CASSSRRVGLAPYEQYF. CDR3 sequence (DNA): TGTGCCAGCAGTTCAAGAAGGGTGGGACTAGCTCCTTACGAGCAGTACTTC.

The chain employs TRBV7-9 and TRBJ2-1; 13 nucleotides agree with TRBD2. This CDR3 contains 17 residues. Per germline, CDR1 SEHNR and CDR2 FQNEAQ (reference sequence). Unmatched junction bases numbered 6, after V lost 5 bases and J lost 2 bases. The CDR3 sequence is CASSTPTSGRTYNEQFF. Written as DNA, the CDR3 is TGTGCCAGCAGCACACCGACTAGCGGGAGGACCTACAATGAGCAGTTCTTC.

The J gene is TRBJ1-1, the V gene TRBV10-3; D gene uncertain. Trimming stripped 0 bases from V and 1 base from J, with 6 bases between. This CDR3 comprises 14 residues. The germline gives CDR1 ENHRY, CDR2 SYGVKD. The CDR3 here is CAISESPANTEAFF. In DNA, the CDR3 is TGTGCCATCAGTGAGTCGCCGGCGAACACTGAAGCTTTCTTT.

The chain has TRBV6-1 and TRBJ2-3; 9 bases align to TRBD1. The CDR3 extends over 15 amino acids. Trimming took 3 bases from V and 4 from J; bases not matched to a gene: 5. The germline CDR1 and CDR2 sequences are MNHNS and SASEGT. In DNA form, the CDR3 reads TGTGCCAGCAGTGATTGGACAGGGGAGTCAGATACGCAGTATTTT. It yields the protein CASSDWTGESDTQYF.

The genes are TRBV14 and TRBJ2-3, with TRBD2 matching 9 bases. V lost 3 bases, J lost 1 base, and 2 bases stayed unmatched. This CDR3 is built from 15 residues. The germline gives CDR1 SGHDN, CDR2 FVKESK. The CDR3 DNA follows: TGTGCCAGCAGCCATAGGACTAGCGGCACAGATACGCAGTATTTT. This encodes CASSHRTSGTDTQYF.